This T cell receptor (beta chain) stems from a study of molecular identifiers for immune sequencing clone quantification. Germline V gene sequence: CDR1 SEHNR, CDR2 FQNEAQ (reference sequence). This CDR3 has 13 amino acids. As regards this clonotype: At one end, the junction sequence differs from germline, possibly due to a read error.

TCRdb fed the PCR reads into MiXCR, producing one record per CDR3 protein. The table shows under 600,000 distinct CDR3 sequences, with about 26% occurring only once. The sample comprised naive CD8+ T cells from blood, with Jurkat cell RNA spiked in. As to subset: FACS-sorted CD8+CD4-CCR7+CD45RA+ naive T cells. The chain combines TRBV7-9 with TRBJ2-5; D is perhaps TRBD2 (6 bases). This clonotype was obtained from a human donor in good health. Some libraries in this study had Jurkat cell RNA spiked in. CDR3 sequence: CASSLGSREPQSF. The CDR3 DNA follows: TGTGCCAGCAGCCTCGGGAGCAGAGAGCCCCAGTCCTTC.